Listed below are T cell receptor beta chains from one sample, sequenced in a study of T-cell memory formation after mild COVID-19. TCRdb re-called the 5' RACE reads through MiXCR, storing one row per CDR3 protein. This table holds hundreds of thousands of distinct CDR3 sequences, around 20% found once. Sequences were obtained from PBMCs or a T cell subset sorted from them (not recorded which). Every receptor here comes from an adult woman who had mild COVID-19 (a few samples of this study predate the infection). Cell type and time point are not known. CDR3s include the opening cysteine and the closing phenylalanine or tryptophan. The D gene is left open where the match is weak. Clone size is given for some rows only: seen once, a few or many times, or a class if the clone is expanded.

cdr3_nt: TGTGCCAGCAGCTTAGGCACTAGCGGGGGCCCCACAGATACGCAGTATTTT; cdr3_aa: CASSLGTSGGPTDTQYF; d_call: TRBD2; v_call: TRBV7-3; clone_size: -; j_call: TRBJ2-3
cdr3_nt: TGCGCCAGCAGCCAGTCGGACAGCTCCTACGAGCAGTACTTC; cdr3_aa: CASSQSDSSYEQYF; d_call: -; v_call: TRBV4-3; clone_size: few; j_call: TRBJ2-7
cdr3_nt: TGTGCCAGCAGCTCAGGGGTTCGGGCTACGCAGTATTTT; cdr3_aa: CASSSGVRATQYF; d_call: -; v_call: TRBV6-5; clone_size: -; j_call: TRBJ2-3
cdr3_nt: TGCAGTGCTAGACGTTTACGGACAGGGCTGAACACTGAAGCTTTCTTT; cdr3_aa: CSARRLRTGLNTEAFF; d_call: TRBD1; v_call: TRBV20-1; clone_size: -; j_call: TRBJ1-1
cdr3_nt: TGTGCCAGCAGCTTATCGGGAGCGGGGTACTACGAGCAGTACTTC; cdr3_aa: CASSLSGAGYYEQYF; d_call: TRBD2; v_call: TRBV7-9; clone_size: -; j_call: TRBJ2-7
cdr3_nt: TGTGCCAGCAGTTCATACAGGGAGTCGGCCCAGCATTTT; cdr3_aa: CASSSYRESAQHF; d_call: -; v_call: TRBV12-3/TRBV12-4; clone_size: -; j_call: TRBJ1-5
cdr3_nt: TGCAGCGTCCAGGGCGGTAGCAATCAGCCCCAGCATTTT; cdr3_aa: CSVQGGSNQPQHF; d_call: -; v_call: TRBV29-1; clone_size: -; j_call: TRBJ1-5
cdr3_nt: TGTGCCAGCGCAGGTGTAGGTGAGACCCAGTACTTC; cdr3_aa: CASAGVGETQYF; d_call: -; v_call: TRBV12-3/TRBV12-4; clone_size: few; j_call: TRBJ2-5
cdr3_nt: TGTGCCAGTAGTTTGGCAGGGGCCCGCCAAGAGACCCAGTACTTC; cdr3_aa: CASSLAGARQETQYF; d_call: -; v_call: TRBV19; clone_size: -; j_call: TRBJ2-5
cdr3_nt: TGTGCCAGCAGCTTGAAGACAGCGTTTAATGAAAAACTGTTTTTT; cdr3_aa: CASSLKTAFNEKLFF; d_call: -; v_call: TRBV7-6; clone_size: -; j_call: TRBJ1-4
cdr3_nt: TGTGCCTGGAGTAAGACCCTGGGGGGACTCGATGAGCAGTTCTTC; cdr3_aa: CAWSKTLGGLDEQFF; d_call: -; v_call: TRBV30; clone_size: once; j_call: TRBJ2-1
cdr3_nt: TGTGCCAGCAGTGCCTCGGGGGGGAGCAATCAGCCCCAGCATTTT; cdr3_aa: CASSASGGSNQPQHF; d_call: -; v_call: TRBV12-3/TRBV12-4; clone_size: few; j_call: TRBJ1-5
cdr3_nt: TGTGCCAGCAGTTACAGGACAGGGGCTAACACTGAAGCTTTCTTT; cdr3_aa: CASSYRTGANTEAFF; d_call: TRBD1; v_call: TRBV6-5; clone_size: -; j_call: TRBJ1-1
cdr3_nt: TGTGCCAGCAGCACGGGACTAGCGGGGAATGAGCAGTTCTTC; cdr3_aa: CASSTGLAGNEQFF; d_call: TRBD2; v_call: TRBV5-5; clone_size: few; j_call: TRBJ2-1
cdr3_nt: TGTGCCAGCAGCTTAATTCGGGTCGGGGGGGCAAGGAGCACTGAAGCTTTCTTT; cdr3_aa: CASSLIRVGGARSTEAFF; d_call: -; v_call: TRBV7-6; clone_size: few; j_call: TRBJ1-1
cdr3_nt: TGTGCCAGCAGCTTAGGACAGGGGACGAACACTGAAGCTTTCTTT; cdr3_aa: CASSLGQGTNTEAFF; d_call: TRBD1; v_call: TRBV7-3; clone_size: -; j_call: TRBJ1-1
cdr3_nt: TGCGCCAGCAGCCATCAAGATAAGGGGAGGGGGAACACTGAAGCTTTCTTT; cdr3_aa: CASSHQDKGRGNTEAFF; d_call: -; v_call: TRBV4-1; clone_size: -; j_call: TRBJ1-1
cdr3_nt: TGCAGCGTCTACTCCGGGACAGGGGGCCTCGGGGACACTGAAGCTTTCTTT; cdr3_aa: CSVYSGTGGLGDTEAFF; d_call: TRBD1; v_call: TRBV29-1; clone_size: -; j_call: TRBJ1-1
cdr3_nt: TGCGCCAGCAGCCAAGATCGGGTTCAACTAGTAGGGTTCGATGAGCAGTTCTTC; cdr3_aa: CASSQDRVQLVGFDEQFF; d_call: -; v_call: TRBV4-3; clone_size: many; j_call: TRBJ2-1
cdr3_nt: TGTGCCAGAAGTTTAGCAGGGGCCAAAAACATTCAGTACTTC; cdr3_aa: CARSLAGAKNIQYF; d_call: -; v_call: TRBV27; clone_size: -; j_call: TRBJ2-4
cdr3_nt: TGTGCCACCAGTGCCCGGGATTTCTTCGCTGAGCAGTTCTTC; cdr3_aa: CATSARDFFAEQFF; d_call: -; v_call: TRBV24-1; clone_size: few; j_call: TRBJ2-1
cdr3_nt: TGTGCCAGCAGTGCTAATGAGGGGGCCATAAATACGCAGTATTTT; cdr3_aa: CASSANEGAINTQYF; d_call: TRBD1; v_call: TRBV12-3/TRBV12-4; clone_size: -; j_call: TRBJ2-3
cdr3_nt: TGTGCCAGCAGGGCCCGGCAGGGGCAGAGCGGGGAGCTGTTTTTT; cdr3_aa: CASRARQGQSGELFF; d_call: -; v_call: TRBV27; clone_size: few; j_call: TRBJ2-2
cdr3_nt: TGCGCCAGCAGTGATTTATGGGACACTGAAGCTTTCTTT; cdr3_aa: CASSDLWDTEAFF; d_call: -; v_call: TRBV10-1; clone_size: -; j_call: TRBJ1-1
cdr3_nt: TGCAGCGTTTATGGGGGGACAGGGGTGGTGGACACTGAAGCTTTCTTT; cdr3_aa: CSVYGGTGVVDTEAFF; d_call: TRBD1; v_call: TRBV29-1; clone_size: -; j_call: TRBJ1-1
cdr3_nt: TGTGCCAGCAGCCAAGGGGACTGGGAATACAATGAGCAGTTCTTC; cdr3_aa: CASSQGDWEYNEQFF; d_call: -; v_call: TRBV14; clone_size: -; j_call: TRBJ2-1